This T cell receptor beta chain was captured in a study of OX40 agonist ivuxolimab in advanced cancers. The V gene's germline CDR1 is SGHAT and CDR2 FQNNGV. V shed 2 bases and J shed 5 bases, with 9 bases lying between them. This CDR3 comprises 13 residues. TCRdb keeps only in-frame clones here, not all; method: immunoSEQ multiplex PCR. This table has more than 45,000 clones, about nine tenths appearing once. In its sample, this clone was seen a few times. The rearrangement uses TRBV11-2 and TRBJ2-5, with unresolved D. The specimen comprised CD4+ or CD8+ T cells sorted from blood, sampled in a trial of the OX40 agonist ivuxolimab. This TCR derives from an adult with an advanced solid tumor such as melanoma, head and neck, liver or kidney cancer. CDR3 sequence reads: CASSLTPWETQYF. The CDR3 coding sequence is TGTGCCAGCAGCTTAACCCCTTGGGAGACCCAGTACTTC.